This entry features one T cell receptor (beta chain) sequence. Other DNA sequences in the same sample also yield this CDR3. This specimen comes from a study of cytomegalovirus exposure and HLA in healthy donors. V lost 0 bases, J lost 2 bases, and 15 bases lay in between. Germline values: CDR1 SGHNT, CDR2 YYREEE (reference sequence). This CDR3 spans 16 amino acids. Both 60 Vbeta primers and 13 Jbeta primers went into the PCR. Sequenced by immunoSEQ multiplex PCR; TCRdb stores in-frame clones only, minus some. This table has under 200,000 clones, approximately 80% appearing once. The source material was PBMCs. The receptor's source is a woman aged 45-59 years in good health and CMV-seronegative. The chain uses TRBV5-4 and TRBJ2-7; D may be TRBD1 (5 bases). The CDR3 region is CASSLEGQGKPYEQYF. The CDR3 bases are TGTGCCAGCAGCTTGGAGGGGCAGGGAAAACCCTACGAGCAGTACTTC.